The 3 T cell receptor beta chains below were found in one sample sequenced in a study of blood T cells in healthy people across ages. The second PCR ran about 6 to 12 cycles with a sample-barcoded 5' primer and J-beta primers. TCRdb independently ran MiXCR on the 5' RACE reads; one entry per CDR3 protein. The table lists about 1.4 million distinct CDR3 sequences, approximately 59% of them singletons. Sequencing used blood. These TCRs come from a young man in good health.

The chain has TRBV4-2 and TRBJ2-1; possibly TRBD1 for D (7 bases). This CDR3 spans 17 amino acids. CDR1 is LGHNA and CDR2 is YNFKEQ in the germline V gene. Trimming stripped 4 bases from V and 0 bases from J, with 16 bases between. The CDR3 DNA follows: TGTGCCAGCAGCCCACTCCCGGGGGACAGCTCCTACAATGAGCAGTTCTTC. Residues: CASSPLPGDSSYNEQFF.

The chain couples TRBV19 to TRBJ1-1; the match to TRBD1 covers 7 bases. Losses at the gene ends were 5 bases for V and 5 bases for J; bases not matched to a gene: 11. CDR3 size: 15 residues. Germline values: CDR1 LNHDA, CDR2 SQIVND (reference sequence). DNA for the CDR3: TGTGCCAGTAGTCCTAACTTCGCAGGGGGGACTGAAGCTTTCTTT. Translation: CASSPNFAGGTEAFF.

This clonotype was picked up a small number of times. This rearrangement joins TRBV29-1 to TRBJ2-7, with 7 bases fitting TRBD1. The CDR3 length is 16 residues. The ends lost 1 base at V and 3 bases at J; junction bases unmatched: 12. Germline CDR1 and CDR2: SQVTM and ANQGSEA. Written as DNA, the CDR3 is TGCAGCGTTGAAGGGGGACAGCCCTACGAGGGCTACGAGCAGTACTTC. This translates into CSVEGGQPYEGYEQYF.